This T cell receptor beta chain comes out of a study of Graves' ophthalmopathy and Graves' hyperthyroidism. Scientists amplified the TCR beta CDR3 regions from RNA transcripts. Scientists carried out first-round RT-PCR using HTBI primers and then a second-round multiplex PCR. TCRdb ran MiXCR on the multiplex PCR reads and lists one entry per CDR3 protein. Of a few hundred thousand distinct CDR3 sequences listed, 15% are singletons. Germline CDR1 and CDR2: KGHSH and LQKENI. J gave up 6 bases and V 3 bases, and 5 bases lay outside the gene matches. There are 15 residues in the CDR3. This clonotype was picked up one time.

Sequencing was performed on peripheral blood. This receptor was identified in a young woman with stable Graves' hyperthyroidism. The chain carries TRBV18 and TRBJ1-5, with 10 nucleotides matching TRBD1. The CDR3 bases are TGTGCCAGCTCACCGGGACAGGGGCCGGGTCAGCCCCAGCATTTT. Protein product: CASSPGQGPGQPQHF.